This T cell receptor (beta chain) was identified during a study of beta chain features in type 1 diabetes. CDR1 and CDR2 (germline): MGHRA, YSYEKL. Trimming took off 0 bases at V and 2 bases at J, with 15 bases between the two ends. This CDR3 region has 17 residues. The whole isolated RNA underwent reverse transcription, so sequencing captured expressed TCRB transcripts. Measured with immunoSEQ multiplex PCR; TCRdb has only the in-frame clones, and not every one. The data show 300,000 to 350,000 clones, around a fifth seen once. Sample: naive CD4+ T cells from blood. This TCR was recovered from a woman aged 18-29 years in good health. The gene calls are TRBV4-1 and TRBJ2-3, with D perhaps TRBD2 (5 bases). The CDR3 DNA sequence: TGCGCCAGCAGCCAAGATAGTTTCGGAGGACTCACAGATACGCAGTATTTT. Its protein product is CASSQDSFGGLTDTQYF.